Presented here are 16 T cell receptor beta chains from one specimen sequenced in a study of T cell repertoires in cytomegalovirus infection. TCRdb re-called the reads through MiXCR, storing one row per CDR3 protein. The table has roughly 500,000 distinct CDR3 sequences, around 35% seen once. The antigens of these receptors remain unknown. This sample comprised cultured PBMCs, obtained from culture after CMV antigen stimulation. The source is a human donor in good health (CMV status not recorded). Some clones in this sample may be carry-over from other donors' samples.

The gene calls are TRBV7-9 and TRBJ1-2, with 9 bases matching TRBD1. V shed 5 bases and J 4 bases; nucleotides not matched to a gene: 8. The CDR3 length is 15 residues. The germline V gene encodes CDR1 SEHNR and CDR2 FQNEAQ (reference sequence). DNA for the CDR3: TGTGCCAGCAGCGCCCAATTGACAGGGGGCTATGGCTACACCTTC. Translation: CASSAQLTGGYGYTF. The full variable domain, in which reference TRBV7-9 and TRBJ1-2 provide the parts outside the CDR3, is DTGVSQNPRHKITKRGQNVTFRCDPISEHNRLYWYRQTLGQGPEFLTYFQNEAQLEKSRLLSDRFSAERPKGSFSTLEIQRTEQGDSAMYLCASSAQLTGGYGYTFGSGTRLTVV.

This clonotype has only a few counts. The V gene is TRBV11-1, the J gene TRBJ2-1; TRBD2 agrees at 10 bases. V lost 5 bases to trimming and J lost 0 bases; unmatched junction nucleotides: 10. CDR3 length: 18 residues. The germline V gene encodes CDR1 SGHAT and CDR2 FQDESV (reference sequence). DNA of the CDR3: TGTGCCAGCAGCCCTAGGACTAGCGGATCCTCCTCCTACAATGAGCAGTTCTTC. It is translated as CASSPRTSGSSSYNEQFF.

This clonotype came up many times. The chain uses TRBV12-3 or TRBV12-4 and TRBJ1-4, with a possible D match to TRBD1 (5 bases). The CDR3 runs to 14 residues. Deletions cut 2 bases from V and 6 bases from J, with 10 bases between. In nucleotides, the CDR3 is TGTGCCAGCAGTTTATCCCAGGGAGATGAAAAACTGTTTTTT. Amino acids: CASSLSQGDEKLFF.

V and J are TRBV19 and TRBJ2-7; D perhaps matches TRBD2 (6 bases). The V gene lost 8 bases and the J gene lost 3 bases, with 14 bases spanning the gap. Per germline, CDR1 LNHDA and CDR2 SQIVND (reference sequence). The CDR3 covers 13 residues. The CDR3 loop reads CASAPGLSYEQYV. The CDR3 region has the DNA TGTGCCAGTGCCCCGGGACTCAGCTACGAGCAGTACGTC.

This chain connects TRBV7-8 to TRBJ2-7; D tentatively reads TRBD1 or TRBD2 (5 bases each). CDR1 and CDR2 (germline): SGHVS, FQNEAQ. CDR3 length: 14 amino acids. The V end was cut by 5 bases, the J end by 2 bases, with 13 bases between. The CDR3 reads CASSRGRSTYEQYF. For the CDR3, the DNA is TGTGCCAGCAGCCGGGGACGGAGCACCTACGAGCAGTACTTC.

This clonotype was detected only a few times. The J gene is TRBJ2-3, the V gene TRBV6-5, with 10 bases aligning to TRBD2. This CDR3 spans 17 amino acids. Germline V lookup: CDR1 MNHEY, CDR2 SVGAGI. The trim removed 6 bases at V and 6 bases at J, leaving 15 bases unmatched. CDR3 in amino acids: CASRFNSAGGSADTQYF. CDR3 DNA sequence: TGTGCCAGCAGATTCAATTCAGCGGGAGGGTCGGCGGATACGCAGTATTTT.

The chain links TRBV11-2 to TRBJ1-4, with TRBD1 matching over 7 bases. The CDR3 spans 16 residues. CDR1 is SGHAT, CDR2 FQNNGV, per germline. V gave up 5 bases and J gave up 3 bases; unmatched junction bases: 9. CDR3 residues: CASSQGQSYPNEKLFF. The CDR3 region has the DNA TGTGCCAGCAGCCAGGGACAGTCCTACCCTAATGAAAAACTGTTTTTT.

This clonotype was seen a few times. This chain connects TRBV7-3 to TRBJ2-2, with D hard to call. Trimming stripped 5 bases from V and 4 bases from J, with 17 bases between. Germline V gives CDR1 SGHTA, CDR2 FQGTGA. There are 16 residues in the CDR3. CDR3 sequence: CASSPSTSRFTGELFF. The CDR3 DNA reads TGTGCCAGCAGCCCCAGTACAAGCCGATTCACCGGGGAGCTGTTTTTT. The whole variable domain, filled in from reference TRBV7-3 and TRBJ2-2, reads GAGVSQTPSNKVTEKGKYVELRCDPISGHTALYWYRQSLGQGPEFLIYFQGTGAADDSGLPNDRFFAVRPEGSVSTLKIQRTERGDSAVYLCASSPSTSRFTGELFFGEGSRLTVL.

V is TRBV7-9 and J is TRBJ2-1; TRBD1 matches 7 bases. This CDR3 comprises 16 residues. J lost 1 base, V lost 5 bases, and 8 bases had no gene match. Germline V gene sequence: CDR1 SEHNR, CDR2 FQNEAQ (reference sequence). CDR3 sequence (DNA): TGTGCCAGCAGCCAATGGACAGGCCCTTCCTACAATGAGCAGTTCTTC. As protein: CASSQWTGPSYNEQFF.

This clonotype was counted between two and nine times. The rearrangement links TRBV6-1 to TRBJ2-1; D remains unclear. V was cut by 5 bases and J by 8 bases, with 16 bases left in between. Germline V gene lookup returns CDR1 MNHNS and CDR2 SASEGT. The CDR3 runs to 14 residues. CDR3 in DNA: TGTGCCAGCAGTTACCCCGGGCCGAACGATGAGCAGTTCTTC. The encoded protein is CASSYPGPNDEQFF.

This clonotype was counted between two and nine times. The V call is TRBV20-1, the J call TRBJ2-3, with 8 bases that match TRBD2. The V gene end was trimmed by 6 bases and the J gene end by 2 bases; junction bases not matched to a gene: 13. Germline V lookup: CDR1 DFQATT, CDR2 SNEGSKA (reference sequence). The CDR3 is 16 amino acids. CDR3 loop: CSARPSGGGTTDTQYF. DNA of the CDR3: TGCAGTGCCAGGCCCTCGGGCGGGGGGACCACAGATACGCAGTATTTT.

This clonotype was seen only a few times. The chain joins TRBV10-2 to TRBJ2-3, with TRBD1 as a possible D gene (5 bases). The germline CDR1 and CDR2 sequences are WSHSY and SAAADI. V was shortened by 6 bases and J by 1 base, with 8 bases between the two germline ends. The CDR3 is 13 amino acids. The CDR3 spells CASSDSGTDTQYF. CDR3 DNA sequence: TGCGCCAGCAGCGACAGTGGCACAGATACGCAGTATTTT.

This chain links TRBV30 with TRBJ2-3; D remains ambiguous. This CDR3 is built from 12 residues. From germline, CDR1 is GTSNPN and CDR2 SVGIG (reference sequence). Trimming pared 5 bases from V and 2 bases from J, leaving 8 bases between. CDR3 region: CAWCKDTDTQYF. The CDR3 coding sequence is TGTGCCTGGTGTAAAGACACAGATACGCAGTATTTT.

The CDR3 DNA is TGTGCCAGCAGCCAAGCAGCTAGCGGGAGGGTCCCCTACAATGAGCAGTTCTTC. Protein: CASSQAASGRVPYNEQFF. The chain employs TRBV14 and TRBJ2-1; 12 bases match TRBD2. Germline lookup yields CDR1 SGHDN and CDR2 FVKESK. Germline trimming cut 1 base from V and 2 bases from J; bases unmatched to any gene: 6. CDR3 size: 18 residues. The whole variable domain, filled in from reference TRBV14 and TRBJ2-1, reads EAGVTQFPSHSVIEKGQTVTLRCDPISGHDNLYWYRRVMGKEIKFLLHFVKESKQDESGMPNNRFLAERTGGTYSTLKVQPAELEDSGVYFCASSQAASGRVPYNEQFFGPGTRLTVL.

This clonotype was seen a handful of times. The CDR3 sequence: CASSLWGENTEAFF. DNA of the CDR3: TGTGCCAGCAGCTTATGGGGTGAGAACACTGAAGCTTTCTTT. The chain joins TRBV7-8 to TRBJ1-1; D not resolved. CDR3 length equals 14 residues. Looked up from germline, CDR1 is SGHVS and CDR2 is FQNEAQ. V lost 2 bases and J 1 base, leaving 8 bases between the germline ends. Variable domain in full (rest from reference TRBV7-8 and TRBJ1-1): GAGVSQSPRYKVAKRGQDVALRCDPISGHVSLFWYQQALGQGPEFLTYFQNEAQLDKSGLPSDRFFAERPEGSVSTLKIQRTQQEDSAVYLCASSLWGENTEAFFGQGTRLTVV.

The chain links TRBV7-3 to TRBJ2-2; 10 positions agree with TRBD2. There are 14 residues in the CDR3. The germline CDR1 and CDR2 sequences are SGHTA and FQGTGA. V shed 5 bases and J 6 bases; nucleotides not matched to a gene: 3. CDR3 coding DNA: TGTGCCAGCAGCACGGGACTAGCGCCCGGGGAGCTGTTTTTT. Protein: CASSTGLAPGELFF.